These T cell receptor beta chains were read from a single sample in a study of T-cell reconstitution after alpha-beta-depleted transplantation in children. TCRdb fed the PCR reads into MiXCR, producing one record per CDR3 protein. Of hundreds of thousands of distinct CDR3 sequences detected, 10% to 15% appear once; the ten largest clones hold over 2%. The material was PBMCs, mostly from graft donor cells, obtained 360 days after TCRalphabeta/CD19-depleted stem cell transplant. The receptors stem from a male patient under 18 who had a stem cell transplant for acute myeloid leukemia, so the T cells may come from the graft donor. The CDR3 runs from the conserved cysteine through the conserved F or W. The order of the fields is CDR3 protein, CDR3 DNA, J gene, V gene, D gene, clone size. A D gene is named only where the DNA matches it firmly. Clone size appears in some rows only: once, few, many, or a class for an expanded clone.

CDR3 protein: CASSFRQGTDTQYF
CDR3 DNA: TGTGCCAGCAGCTTTCGACAGGGGACAGATACGCAGTATTTT
J gene: TRBJ2-3
V gene: TRBV7-2
D gene: TRBD1
clone size: many

CDR3 protein: CASSLADVTEAFF
CDR3 DNA: TGTGCCAGCAGCTTGGCCGATGTTACTGAAGCTTTCTTT
J gene: TRBJ1-1
V gene: TRBV5-6
D gene: .
clone size: few

CDR3 protein: CASSYEGRGDNEQFF
CDR3 DNA: TGTGCCAGCAGTTACGAGGGACGAGGGGACAATGAGCAGTTCTTC
J gene: TRBJ2-1
V gene: TRBV6-5
D gene: .
clone size: .

CDR3 protein: CASSTLIRRETQYF
CDR3 DNA: TGTGCCAGCAGTACCCTTATTCGGAGGGAGACCCAGTACTTC
J gene: TRBJ2-5
V gene: TRBV12-3/TRBV12-4
D gene: .
clone size: .

CDR3 protein: CASSPAGPGELFF
CDR3 DNA: TGTGCCAGCAGCCCCGCTGGGCCCGGGGAGCTGTTTTTT
J gene: TRBJ2-2
V gene: TRBV7-2
D gene: .
clone size: few

CDR3 protein: CATSRDFVVREQYF
CDR3 DNA: TGTGCCACCAGCAGAGATTTCGTGGTCCGCGAGCAGTACTTC
J gene: TRBJ2-7
V gene: TRBV15
D gene: .
clone size: .

CDR3 protein: CASSQEASGYSEQYF
CDR3 DNA: TGTGCCAGCAGCCAAGAGGCTAGCGGTTACAGCGAGCAGTACTTC
J gene: TRBJ2-7
V gene: TRBV4-2
D gene: TRBD2
clone size: .

CDR3 protein: CASSQGLHSYEQYF
CDR3 DNA: TGTGCCAGCAGCCAGGGCCTTCACTCCTACGAGCAGTACTTC
J gene: TRBJ2-7
V gene: TRBV3-1
D gene: .
clone size: few

CDR3 protein: CSARWPPGNTQYF
CDR3 DNA: TGCAGTGCTAGGTGGCCTCCGGGAAATACGCAGTATTTT
J gene: TRBJ2-3
V gene: TRBV20-1
D gene: .
clone size: .

CDR3 protein: CSASKTSGSVGELFF
CDR3 DNA: TGCAGTGCTAGTAAAACTAGCGGGAGTGTCGGGGAGCTGTTTTTT
J gene: TRBJ2-2
V gene: TRBV20-1
D gene: TRBD2
clone size: few

CDR3 protein: CASSQSWSGGLLGEQYF
CDR3 DNA: TGCGCCAGCAGCCAATCTTGGAGCGGGGGGCTCCTAGGCGAGCAGTACTTC
J gene: TRBJ2-7
V gene: TRBV4-3
D gene: TRBD2
clone size: few

CDR3 protein: CASSLSKIPTDTQYF
CDR3 DNA: TGTGCCAGCAGCTTATCTAAAATACCCACAGATACGCAGTATTTT
J gene: TRBJ2-3
V gene: TRBV7-2
D gene: .
clone size: many

CDR3 protein: CASSFLDRTANEKLFF
CDR3 DNA: TGTGCCAGCAGCTTTCTGGACCGGACGGCTAATGAAAAACTGTTTTTT
J gene: TRBJ1-4
V gene: TRBV5-6
D gene: .
clone size: .

CDR3 protein: CASSQRDFFTDTQYF
CDR3 DNA: TGTGCCAGCAGCCAGCGGGACTTTTTCACAGATACGCAGTATTTT
J gene: TRBJ2-3
V gene: TRBV4-2
D gene: .
clone size: few

CDR3 protein: CASRQGATNEKLFF
CDR3 DNA: TGTGCCAGCAGACAGGGAGCAACTAATGAAAAACTGTTTTTT
J gene: TRBJ1-4
V gene: TRBV12-3/TRBV12-4
D gene: .
clone size: few

CDR3 protein: CASRRGVDNEKLFF
CDR3 DNA: TGTGCCAGCAGGAGGGGAGTAGATAATGAAAAACTGTTTTTT
J gene: TRBJ1-4
V gene: TRBV12-3/TRBV12-4
D gene: .
clone size: .

CDR3 protein: CASRRTGGNGDTEAFF
CDR3 DNA: TGTGCCAGCAGGCGGACAGGGGGCAATGGGGACACTGAAGCTTTCTTT
J gene: TRBJ1-1
V gene: TRBV28
D gene: TRBD1
clone size: many

CDR3 protein: CASSPVPGQGPTYEQYF
CDR3 DNA: TGTGCCAGCTCACCCGTCCCGGGACAGGGGCCCACCTACGAGCAGTACTTC
J gene: TRBJ2-7
V gene: TRBV18
D gene: TRBD1
clone size: .

CDR3 protein: CASSLMGLAFNEQFF
CDR3 DNA: TGTGCCAGCAGCTTAATGGGACTAGCATTCAATGAGCAGTTCTTC
J gene: TRBJ2-1
V gene: TRBV7-2
D gene: TRBD2
clone size: few

CDR3 protein: CSVLWEGQETQYF
CDR3 DNA: TGCAGCGTTCTGTGGGAGGGCCAAGAGACCCAGTACTTC
J gene: TRBJ2-5
V gene: TRBV29-1
D gene: TRBD2
clone size: .

CDR3 protein: CASSLVGTGVGETQYF
CDR3 DNA: TGTGCCAGCAGCTTAGTGGGGACGGGGGTCGGAGAGACCCAGTACTTC
J gene: TRBJ2-5
V gene: TRBV7-2
D gene: .
clone size: .

CDR3 protein: CASSPRGVGADTQYF
CDR3 DNA: TGCGCCAGCAGCCCCCGGGGGGTGGGCGCAGATACGCAGTATTTT
J gene: TRBJ2-3
V gene: TRBV5-1
D gene: TRBD2
clone size: many

CDR3 protein: CSADPAGGPFNEQFF
CDR3 DNA: TGCAGCGCCGATCCGGCGGGAGGGCCTTTCAATGAGCAGTTCTTC
J gene: TRBJ2-1
V gene: TRBV29-1
D gene: TRBD2
clone size: many

CDR3 protein: CASSLAFPGEETQYF
CDR3 DNA: TGTGCCAGCAGCCTCGCCTTTCCAGGGGAAGAGACCCAGTACTTC
J gene: TRBJ2-5
V gene: TRBV7-9
D gene: .
clone size: .

CDR3 protein: CAWNPGSYEQYF
CDR3 DNA: TGTGCCTGGAACCCGGGGTCCTACGAGCAGTACTTC
J gene: TRBJ2-7
V gene: TRBV30
D gene: .
clone size: .

CDR3 protein: CASSSREGGELFF
CDR3 DNA: TGTGCCAGCAGCTCCCGGGAGGGCGGGGAGCTGTTTTTT
J gene: TRBJ2-2
V gene: TRBV3-1
D gene: TRBD2
clone size: many

CDR3 protein: CASSSSSGRARGEQFF
CDR3 DNA: TGTGCCAGCAGCTCATCTAGCGGGAGGGCCCGAGGTGAGCAGTTCTTC
J gene: TRBJ2-1
V gene: TRBV7-3
D gene: TRBD2
clone size: few

CDR3 protein: CCARDQRTSAVSYEQYF
CDR3 DNA: TGCTGCGCTAGAGATCAGAGGACTAGCGCCGTATCCTACGAGCAGTACTTC
J gene: TRBJ2-7
V gene: TRBV20-1
D gene: TRBD2
clone size: .

CDR3 protein: CASTLGTGGEAFF
CDR3 DNA: TGTGCCAGCACTCTCGGGACAGGAGGTGAAGCTTTCTTT
J gene: TRBJ1-1
V gene: TRBV27
D gene: TRBD1
clone size: .

CDR3 protein: CAWSRDSNQPQHF
CDR3 DNA: TGTGCCTGGAGCAGGGATAGCAATCAGCCCCAGCATTTT
J gene: TRBJ1-5
V gene: TRBV30
D gene: .
clone size: .

CDR3 protein: CSVFSGSSYNEQFF
CDR3 DNA: TGCAGCGTTTTTAGCGGGAGCTCCTACAATGAGCAGTTCTTC
J gene: TRBJ2-1
V gene: TRBV29-1
D gene: TRBD2
clone size: many

CDR3 protein: CASSVGNVFSGNTIYF
CDR3 DNA: TGTGCCAGCAGCGTAGGGAATGTTTTCTCTGGAAACACCATATATTTT
J gene: TRBJ1-3
V gene: TRBV9
D gene: .
clone size: .

CDR3 protein: CASSQESRRELARYNEQFF
CDR3 DNA: TGCGCCAGCAGCCAAGAAAGCAGGCGGGAACTAGCCCGTTACAATGAGCAGTTCTTC
J gene: TRBJ2-1
V gene: TRBV4-3
D gene: .
clone size: .

CDR3 protein: CASSPGTDYEQYF
CDR3 DNA: TGTGCCAGCAGCCCCGGGACCGACTACGAGCAGTACTTC
J gene: TRBJ2-7
V gene: TRBV18
D gene: .
clone size: many

CDR3 protein: CASSLRGGTSGSLTIGNEQFF
CDR3 DNA: TGTGCCAGCAGCCTACGAGGCGGGACTAGCGGGAGTTTAACGATAGGTAATGAGCAGTTCTTC
J gene: TRBJ2-1
V gene: TRBV11-1
D gene: TRBD2
clone size: few

CDR3 protein: CASSRASGSFGDTQYF
CDR3 DNA: TGTGCCAGCAGCAGGGCTAGCGGGAGTTTTGGGGATACGCAGTATTTT
J gene: TRBJ2-3
V gene: TRBV7-2
D gene: TRBD2
clone size: many

CDR3 protein: CSAREGGPYQETQYF
CDR3 DNA: TGCAGTGCTAGAGAGGGGGGACCTTACCAAGAGACCCAGTACTTC
J gene: TRBJ2-5
V gene: TRBV20-1
D gene: .
clone size: .

CDR3 protein: CASRAFDTGFEAFF
CDR3 DNA: TGTGCCAGCAGGGCCTTTGACACCGGATTTGAAGCTTTCTTT
J gene: TRBJ1-1
V gene: TRBV28
D gene: .
clone size: many

CDR3 protein: CASSLDGTEVDEQYF
CDR3 DNA: TGTGCCAGCAGCTTAGATGGGACCGAAGTCGACGAGCAGTACTTC
J gene: TRBJ2-7
V gene: TRBV7-9
D gene: .
clone size: .

CDR3 protein: CASSPRTGSYEQYF
CDR3 DNA: TGTGCCAGCAGCCCCCGGACAGGTTCCTACGAGCAGTACTTC
J gene: TRBJ2-7
V gene: TRBV28
D gene: TRBD1
clone size: many

CDR3 protein: CSVGTGPNEQFF
CDR3 DNA: TGCAGCGTGGGGACAGGGCCGAATGAGCAGTTCTTC
J gene: TRBJ2-1
V gene: TRBV29-1
D gene: TRBD1
clone size: many

CDR3 protein: CASSLGPDRALAKNIQYF
CDR3 DNA: TGTGCCAGCAGTTTAGGGCCCGATAGGGCGCTAGCCAAAAACATTCAGTACTTC
J gene: TRBJ2-4
V gene: TRBV28
D gene: .
clone size: few

CDR3 protein: CASGTGQSSYNEQFF
CDR3 DNA: TGCGCCAGCGGTACAGGGCAGAGCTCCTACAATGAGCAGTTCTTC
J gene: TRBJ2-1
V gene: TRBV5-1
D gene: .
clone size: many

CDR3 protein: CASTTNRASGMNEQFF
CDR3 DNA: TGTGCCAGCACCACAAATCGGGCTAGCGGGATGAATGAGCAGTTCTTC
J gene: TRBJ2-1
V gene: TRBV6-2/TRBV6-3
D gene: TRBD2
clone size: few

CDR3 protein: CATSPRTEAFF
CDR3 DNA: TGTGCCACCAGCCCCCGCACTGAAGCTTTCTTT
J gene: TRBJ1-1
V gene: TRBV15
D gene: .
clone size: many